This TCR beta chain derives from a study of cytomegalovirus exposure and HLA in healthy donors. The study's findings and limits: Reports state that TCR beta sequences accurately predicted most subjects' HLA-A and HLA-B alleles.

PCR was performed using 60 Vbeta and 13 Jbeta primers. Assay used: immunoSEQ multiplex PCR; TCRdb lists only in-frame clones, some missing. The table lists 150,000 to 250,000 clones, about four fifths of them singletons. A word on this clone: Its specificity is unknown.

CDR1 SGHDT and CDR2 YYEEEE come from the germline V gene. The CDR3 length is 11 residues. The ends lost 4 bases at V and 16 bases at J; junction bases unmatched: 4. The sequenced sample was PBMCs. The chain employs TRBV5-6 and TRBJ1-5, with 11 bases matching TRBD1. This TCR was recovered from a girl aged 10-17 years in good health and CMV-seropositive. The CDR3 DNA is TGTGCCAGCAGCAAGGGACAGGGGGAACATTTT. Protein sequence: CASSKGQGEHF.